The present entry profiles one T cell receptor beta chain with its context. Generated by immunoSEQ multiplex PCR, the TCRdb table keeps only in-frame clones and is missing some. This table holds about 140,000 clones, roughly nine tenths found once. This specimen comes from a study of control samples from healthy donors and cancer patients. The receptor's source is a woman aged 25 to 39 in good health. Sequencing was performed on blood.

CDR3 nucleotide sequence: TGTGCCAGCTCACGGGGGACTGAGGAGACCCAGTACTTC. Translation: CASSRGTEETQYF. The gene calls are TRBV18 and TRBJ2-5, with D tentatively TRBD2 (6 bases). The CDR3 spans 13 residues. CDR1 is KGHSH, CDR2 LQKENI, per germline. Trimming pared 4 bases from V and 5 bases from J, leaving 11 bases between.